A selection of T cell receptor beta chains follows, all from one sample in a study of T cell changes during pregnancy in multiple sclerosis. The method was immunoSEQ multiplex PCR; TCRdb's version includes in-frame clones alone and lacks a portion of them. This sample has about 67,000 clones, with approximately 90% found just once. The specimen comprised peripheral blood, sampled in the second trimester of pregnancy. The source of these receptors is a female donor with multiple sclerosis, enrolled in a pregnancy study. CDR3s include the opening cysteine and the closing phenylalanine or tryptophan. A D gene is named only where the DNA matches it firmly. The listing skips clone size in some rows; elsewhere it reads once, few, many or a size class.

V gene	J gene	D gene	clone size	CDR3 protein	CDR3 DNA
TRBV6-5	TRBJ2-7	TRBD2	NA	CASSHTSGSSYEQYF	TGTGCCAGCAGTCACACTAGCGGGAGTTCCTACGAGCAGTACTTC
TRBV7-9	TRBJ2-5	NA	NA	CASSLQSTETQYF	TGTGCCAGCAGCTTACAGTCCACGGAGACCCAGTACTTC
TRBV5-1	TRBJ1-1	TRBD1	NA	CASSLTGANTEAFF	TGCGCCAGCAGCTTGACAGGGGCGAACACTGAAGCTTTCTTT
TRBV7-2	TRBJ1-1	NA	NA	CASSLDGGNTEAFF	TGTGCCAGCAGCTTAGACGGGGGGAACACTGAAGCTTTCTTT
TRBV30	TRBJ2-2	NA	NA	CASPGRVSGELFF	TGTGCCTCCCCAGGCAGGGTGTCCGGGGAGCTGTTTTTT
TRBV28	TRBJ1-3	NA	NA	CASSLALTGHFSGNTIYF	TGTGCCAGCAGTTTGGCACTTACGGGACACTTCTCTGGAAACACCATATATTTT
TRBV19	TRBJ2-7	TRBD1	NA	CASSAGTVTYEQYF	TGTGCCAGTAGTGCCGGGACAGTTACCTACGAGCAGTACTTC
TRBV4-2	TRBJ1-2	TRBD1	once	CASSQHRGLGYGYTF	TGTGCCAGCAGCCAACACAGGGGGCTCGGCTATGGCTACACCTTC
TRBV9	TRBJ1-3	TRBD1	NA	CASSVRTGGSGNTIYF	TGTGCCAGCAGCGTAAGGACAGGGGGGTCTGGAAACACCATATATTTT
TRBV10-3	TRBJ2-1	TRBD2	NA	CAIRRENTYNEQFF	TGTGCCATCAGGCGGGAGAACACCTACAATGAGCAGTTCTTC
TRBV2	TRBJ2-7	TRBD1	NA	CASSPGQLFSYEQYF	TGTGCCAGCAGTCCGGGACAGTTATTTTCCTACGAGCAGTACTTC
TRBV5-1	TRBJ2-1	TRBD2	NA	CASSFTASGSLEQFF	TGCGCCAGCAGCTTTACGGCTAGCGGGAGTCTTGAGCAGTTCTTC
TRBV4-1	TRBJ2-3	TRBD2	NA	CASSAASGGPTDTQYF	TGCGCCAGCTCAGCCGCTAGCGGGGGGCCCACAGATACGCAGTATTTT
TRBV6-5	TRBJ1-2	TRBD1	NA	CASSGQGGGSGYTF	TGTGCCAGCAGTGGACAGGGGGGAGGGTCTGGCTACACCTTC
TRBV4-2	TRBJ2-1	TRBD2	few	CASSQEGGGEINEQFF	TGTGCCAGCAGCCAAGAGGGCGGGGGGGAAATCAATGAGCAGTTCTTC
TRBV7-2	TRBJ2-1	NA	NA	CASSSERGTNNEQFF	TGTGCCAGCAGCTCGGAAAGAGGCACGAACAATGAGCAGTTCTTC
TRBV4-3	TRBJ1-1	NA	NA	CASSQGVTGRAEAFF	TGCGCCAGCAGCCAAGGAGTTACAGGGCGAGCTGAAGCTTTCTTT
TRBV7-9	TRBJ1-4	TRBD1	NA	CASSKRDSISAEKLFF	TGTGCCAGCAGCAAGAGGGACAGCATATCAGCAGAAAAACTGTTTTTT
TRBV19	TRBJ2-7	NA	NA	CASEASWGYEQYF	TGTGCCAGCGAAGCTAGCTGGGGCTACGAGCAGTACTTC
TRBV2	TRBJ2-1	NA	once	CASSRTSPELDEQFF	TGTGCCAGCAGTCGCACCTCCCCGGAGTTAGATGAGCAGTTCTTC
TRBV6-1	TRBJ1-2	TRBD1	NA	CASSDEQGAYNGYTF	TGTGCCAGCAGTGATGAACAGGGGGCGTATAATGGCTACACCTTC
TRBV11-3	TRBJ2-3	TRBD2	NA	CASSLGLAGGNTQYF	TGTGCCAGCAGCTTGGGACTAGCGGGGGGTAATACGCAGTATTTT
TRBV9	TRBJ2-5	TRBD1	NA	CASSLQSGQPAETQYF	TGTGCCAGCAGCCTTCAGTCGGGACAGCCGGCGGAGACCCAGTACTTC
TRBV23-1	TRBJ1-3	NA	NA	CASSQAEHSGNTIYF	TGCGCCAGCAGTCAAGCAGAACACTCTGGAAACACCATATATTTT
TRBV7-9	TRBJ1-5	NA	NA	CASSPWGLSNQPQHF	TGTGCCAGCAGCCCTTGGGGGCTAAGCAATCAGCCCCAGCATTTT
TRBV5-6	TRBJ2-1	TRBD2	NA	CASTGGYNEQFF	TGTGCCAGCACCGGGGGGTACAATGAGCAGTTCTTC
TRBV30	TRBJ1-2	NA	NA	CAWSVQAGYGYTF	TGTGCCTGGAGTGTACAGGCGGGGTATGGCTACACCTTC
TRBV7-9	TRBJ2-3	TRBD2	NA	CASSLGGLAGGTDTQYF	TGTGCCAGCAGCTTAGGGGGACTAGCGGGGGGTACAGATACGCAGTATTTT
TRBV5-4	TRBJ2-1	TRBD2	NA	CASSRSSGSTDEQFF	TGTGCCAGCAGCCGTTCTAGCGGGAGTACCGATGAGCAGTTCTTC
TRBV13	TRBJ2-1	NA	NA	CASSYPPPTPLDNEQFF	TGTGCCAGCAGCTACCCGCCCCCGACACCCCTGGACAATGAGCAGTTCTTC
TRBV28	TRBJ1-2	NA	NA	CASSSGVYGYTF	TGTGCCAGCAGTTCAGGGGTCTATGGCTACACCTTC
TRBV9	TRBJ2-1	NA	NA	CASSVDQGGNEQFF	TGTGCCAGCAGCGTTGACCAAGGGGGCAATGAGCAGTTCTTC
TRBV5-4	TRBJ2-7	NA	NA	CATHGGVTGYYEQYF	TGTGCCACTCACGGAGGGGTCACTGGATACTACGAGCAGTACTTC
TRBV21-1	TRBJ1-1	NA	few	CASSKEWRGEAFF	TGTGCCAGCAGCAAAGAGTGGAGGGGAGAGGCTTTCTTT
TRBV27	TRBJ2-7	NA	NA	CASRSESPYEQYF	TGTGCCAGTCGTAGCGAAAGTCCCTACGAGCAGTACTTC
TRBV7-8	TRBJ2-3	NA	NA	CASSPGRGGRRTDTQYF	TGTGCCAGCAGCCCGGGGAGGGGGGGGAGGAGAACAGATACGCAGTATTTT
TRBV10-3	TRBJ1-1	NA	NA	CAISESGGNTEAFF	TGTGCCATCAGTGAGTCTGGCGGGAACACTGAAGCTTTCTTT
TRBV4-2	TRBJ2-4	NA	NA	CASSQSTAGNIQYF	TGTGCCAGCAGCCAATCAACTGCGGGAAACATTCAGTACTTC
TRBV6-5	TRBJ1-3	NA	NA	CASSGWREGNTIYF	TGTGCCAGCAGCGGGTGGAGGGAAGGAAACACCATATATTTT
TRBV30	TRBJ2-3	NA	NA	CAWKMSGSFTDTQYF	TGTGCCTGGAAGATGTCAGGGTCCTTCACAGATACGCAGTATTTT
TRBV10-2	TRBJ1-1	NA	NA	CASTGTDVTNTEAFF	TGCGCCAGCACAGGAACAGACGTGACGAACACTGAAGCTTTCTTT
TRBV19	TRBJ2-3	NA	once	CASTSSGSADTQYF	TGTGCCAGTACCTCGTCCGGGAGCGCAGATACGCAGTATTTT
TRBV6-1	TRBJ2-6	NA	NA	CASSEANSGANVLTF	TGTGCCAGCAGTGAAGCTAACTCTGGGGCCAACGTCCTGACTTTC
TRBV4-2	TRBJ2-1	TRBD1	NA	CASSQGGQGAILHNEQFF	TGTGCCAGCAGCCAAGGGGGACAGGGGGCAATACTCCACAATGAGCAGTTCTTC
TRBV19	TRBJ2-1	TRBD2	NA	CASRTLGLADNEQFF	TGTGCCAGTAGAACCCTCGGACTAGCTGACAATGAGCAGTTCTTC
TRBV25-1	TRBJ2-5	NA	NA	CATELETQYF	TGTGCCACCGAGTTGGAGACCCAGTACTTC
TRBV5-4	TRBJ2-7	TRBD2	NA	CASSRAGGKHEQYF	TGTGCCAGCAGCCGGGCGGGGGGGAAGCACGAGCAGTACTTC
TRBV30	TRBJ1-1	NA	NA	CAWTTSPGEAFF	TGTGCCTGGACGACCTCCCCAGGGGAAGCTTTCTTT
TRBV7-9	TRBJ2-5	NA	NA	CASSLGGREETQYF	TGTGCCAGCAGCTTAGGGGGCAGGGAAGAGACCCAGTACTTC
TRBV18	TRBJ2-3	TRBD1	NA	CASSLLQGGTDTQYF	TGTGCCAGCTCACTGCTCCAGGGGGGCACAGATACGCAGTATTTT
TRBV4-2	TRBJ2-6	NA	NA	CASTSGANVLTF	TGTGCTTCTACCTCTGGGGCCAACGTCCTGACTTTC
TRBV18	TRBJ2-2	TRBD1	NA	CASSPQGASDTGELFF	TGTGCCAGCTCACCACAGGGGGCGTCGGACACCGGGGAGCTGTTTTTT
TRBV19	TRBJ2-1	NA	NA	CASSIAGLSSSYNEQFF	TGTGCCAGTAGTATAGCCGGACTCAGTAGCTCCTACAATGAGCAGTTCTTC
TRBV20-1	TRBJ2-7	NA	NA	CSARVSPEQYF	TGCAGTGCTAGAGTCAGTCCCGAGCAGTACTTC
TRBV5-1	TRBJ2-5	NA	NA	CASSSRPDSGETQYF	TGCGCCAGCAGCTCCCGCCCCGACAGTGGAGAGACCCAGTACTTC
TRBV10-1	TRBJ1-2	NA	NA	CASSGSNYGYTF	TGCGCCAGTAGCGGCAGCAACTATGGCTACACCTTC
TRBV7-8	TRBJ1-3	NA	NA	CASSLWYSSGNTIYF	TGTGCCAGCAGCTTATGGTACTCTTCTGGAAACACCATATATTTT